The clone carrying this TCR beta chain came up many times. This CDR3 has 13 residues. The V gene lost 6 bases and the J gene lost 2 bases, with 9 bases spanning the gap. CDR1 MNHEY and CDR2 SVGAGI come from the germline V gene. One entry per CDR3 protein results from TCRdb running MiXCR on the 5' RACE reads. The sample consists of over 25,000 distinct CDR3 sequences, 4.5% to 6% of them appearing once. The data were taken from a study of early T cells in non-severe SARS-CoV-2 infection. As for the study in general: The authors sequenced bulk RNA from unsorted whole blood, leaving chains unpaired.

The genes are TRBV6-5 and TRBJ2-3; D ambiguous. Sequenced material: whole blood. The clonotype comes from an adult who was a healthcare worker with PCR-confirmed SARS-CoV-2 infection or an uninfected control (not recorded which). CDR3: CASSTIFTDTQYF. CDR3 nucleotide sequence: TGTGCCAGCAGCACAATATTCACAGATACGCAGTATTTT.